The 25 T cell receptor beta chains given below trace back to one sample, sequenced in a study of T cells in localized non-small cell lung cancer. Generated by immunoSEQ multiplex PCR, the TCRdb table keeps only in-frame clones and is missing some. The sample has fewer than 50,000 clones; roughly 88% are singletons. The material sequenced was peripheral blood mononuclear cells, taken before any cancer treatment. The origin of the receptors is a male donor older than 55 with stage II lung adenocarcinoma.

V and J are TRBV5-8 and TRBJ2-1, with a possible D match to TRBD2 (6 bases). Germline lookup yields CDR1 SGHTS and CDR2 YDEGEE. The CDR3 has 14 amino acids. The V gene lost 3 bases and the J gene lost 8 bases, with 15 bases spanning the gap. DNA of the CDR3: TGTGCCAGCAGCTCGAGACTAGTTCTCTATGAGCAGTTCTTC. The encoded protein is CASSSRLVLYEQFF.

The chain combines TRBV19 with TRBJ2-6; D gene unclear. CDR1 and CDR2 (germline): LNHDA, SQIVND (reference sequence). The CDR3 totals 13 residues. V lost 6 bases, J lost 2 bases, and 5 bases lay in between. The CDR3 nucleotides read TGTGCCAGTAGCACAACTGGGGCCAACGTCCTGACTTTC. This gives the protein CASSTTGANVLTF.

The V gene is TRBV29-1, the J gene TRBJ1-2, with D unclear. Germline V lookup: CDR1 SQVTM, CDR2 ANQGSEA. The CDR3 extends over 13 amino acids. The V end lost 2 bases, the J end lost 2 bases, and 9 bases lay between the germline ends. The CDR3 protein is CSVEWVPNYGYTF. CDR3 nucleotide sequence: TGCAGCGTTGAATGGGTCCCAAACTATGGCTACACCTTC. The full variable domain, completed using reference TRBV29-1 and TRBJ1-2, is SAVISQKPSRDICQRGTSLTIQCQVDSQVTMMFWYRQQPGQSLTLIATANQGSEATYESGFVIDKFPISRPNLTFSTLTVSNMSPEDSSIYLCSVEWVPNYGYTFGSGTRLTVV.

The V gene is TRBV28, the J gene TRBJ1-5; D gene unclear. Germline V gene lookup returns CDR1 MDHEN and CDR2 SYDVKM. The ends were cut back, 7 bases at V and 0 bases at J, with 10 bases in the middle. The CDR3 runs 14 residues. The CDR3 sequence is CASTGPASNQPQHF. The CDR3 DNA reads TGTGCCAGCACCGGGCCAGCTAGCAATCAGCCCCAGCATTTT.

This clone has only a few counts. The chain recombines TRBV5-1 with TRBJ1-1; TRBD1 matches at 8 bases. CDR3 length: 14 amino acids. Germline CDR1 and CDR2: SGHRS and YFSETQ. Unmatched junction bases numbered 4, after V lost 4 bases and J lost 2 bases. CDR3: CASSQGATNTEAFF. As DNA, the CDR3 is TGCGCCAGCAGCCAGGGGGCAACCAACACTGAAGCTTTCTTT.

Worth noting for this clone: Within the sample, other DNA sequences also encode this same CDR3. The chain combines TRBV2 with TRBJ2-5; D is unresolved. The germline V gene encodes CDR1 SNHLY and CDR2 FYNNEI. The V end was cut by 6 bases, the J end by 1 base, with 0 bases between. CDR3 length: 10 residues. The chain's CDR3 is CASSQETQYF. For the CDR3, the DNA is TGTGCCAGCAGCCAAGAGACCCAGTACTTC.

Here the CDR3 reads CSVDLDSVKTQYF. The CDR3 nucleotides are TGCAGCGTTGACCTCGACAGTGTCAAGACCCAGTACTTC. V and J are TRBV29-1 and TRBJ2-5, with a tentative D call TRBD1 (5 bases). The CDR3 has 13 residues. Trimming left V 3 bases short and J 6 bases short, with 14 bases between. Germline V gene lookup returns CDR1 SQVTM and CDR2 ANQGSEA.

The chain has TRBV21-1 and TRBJ2-7; the D call TRBD1 from the table was never checked on the DNA. TRBV21-1 represents a pseudogene. This CDR3 comprises 16 residues. Written as DNA, the CDR3 is TGTGCCAGGCACACCTCCGGGACAGGGTGCCCCTACGAGCAGTACTTC. It translates to CARHTSGTGCPYEQYF.

This chain joins TRBV27 and TRBJ2-5; D not certain. Germline CDR1 is MNHEY and CDR2 is SMNVEV (reference sequence). Trimming cost V 5 bases and J 5 bases, with 12 bases left between them. The CDR3 is 13 amino acids. Here the CDR3 DNA reads TGTGCCAGCAGTCGCCTTGGGGTTGAGACCCAGTACTTC. It yields the protein CASSRLGVETQYF.

The genes are TRBV4-1 and TRBJ1-4, with 7 bases matching TRBD1. V lost 3 bases to trimming and J lost 8 bases; unmatched junction nucleotides: 15. Germline values: CDR1 MGHRA, CDR2 YSYEKL. The CDR3 consists of 17 residues. CDR3 in amino acids: CASSQAGTAHLQEKLFF. In DNA, the CDR3 is TGCGCCAGCAGCCAGGCTGGGACAGCCCATCTGCAGGAAAAACTGTTTTTT.

This chain uses TRBV7-9 with TRBJ2-1; unclear D gene. The CDR3 runs 14 residues. Germline V gives CDR1 SEHNR, CDR2 FQNEAQ (reference sequence). Trimming removed 9 bases from V and 8 bases from J, with 20 bases in between. CDR3 sequence: CASNPDTGWDEQFF. In DNA, the CDR3 is TGTGCCAGTAATCCCGACACCGGATGGGATGAGCAGTTCTTC.

The chain combines TRBV2 with TRBJ2-5; no firm D call. The germline V gene encodes CDR1 SNHLY and CDR2 FYNNEI. This CDR3 region has 13 residues. Trimming shortened V by 4 bases and J by 5 bases, and 11 bases separated the two germline ends. This CDR3 is CASSVKGSETQYF. In DNA, the CDR3 is TGTGCCAGCAGTGTAAAGGGATCGGAGACCCAGTACTTC. Combining the CDR3 with reference TRBV2 and TRBJ2-5 gives the whole variable domain EPEVTQTPSHQVTQMGQEVILRCVPISNHLYFYWYRQILGQKVEFLVSFYNNEISEKSEIFDDQFSVERPDGSNFTLKIRSTKLEDSAMYFCASSVKGSETQYFGPGTRLLVL.

The rearrangement uses TRBV5-1 and TRBJ2-2; 11 bases are shared with TRBD2. The CDR3 runs 15 residues. From germline, CDR1 is SGHRS and CDR2 YFSETQ. Germline trimming cut 7 bases from V and 6 bases from J; bases unmatched to any gene: 8. The CDR3: CASGTSGRSAGELFF. The CDR3 nucleotides read TGCGCCAGCGGTACTAGCGGGAGAAGCGCCGGGGAGCTGTTTTTT. Filled out from reference TRBV5-1 and TRBJ2-2, the complete variable domain reads KAGVTQTPRYLIKTRGQQVTLSCSPISGHRSVSWYQQTPGQGLQFLFEYFSETQRNKGNFPGRFSGRQFSNSRSEMNVSTLELGDSALYLCASGTSGRSAGELFFGEGSRLTVL.

This chain joins TRBV6-5 and TRBJ2-1, with D possibly TRBD2 on 6 matching bases. CDR1 MNHEY and CDR2 SVGAGI come from the germline V gene. The CDR3 has 15 residues. Deletions cut 8 bases from V and 0 bases from J, with 14 bases between. DNA of the CDR3: TGTGCCAGCCGAGGGGCGGGAACCTCCTACAATGAGCAGTTCTTC. Translated: CASRGAGTSYNEQFF.

The rearrangement links TRBV19 to TRBJ2-5, with D uncertain. The CDR3 contains 13 residues. The germline V gene encodes CDR1 LNHDA and CDR2 SQIVND (reference sequence). Trimming pared 6 bases from V and 1 base from J, leaving 9 bases between. DNA for the CDR3: TGTGCCAGTAGCTTTAGGTTCCAAGAGACCCAGTACTTC. It codes for CASSFRFQETQYF.

This clone turned up a few times. The V call is TRBV18, the J call TRBJ2-1; maybe TRBD2 (5 bases). The germline V and J ends were trimmed by 6 bases and 4 bases, with 10 bases remaining between them. The CDR3 runs to 13 residues. CDR1 is KGHSH and CDR2 is LQKENI in the germline V gene. The CDR3 protein is CASSVGAYNEQFF. CDR3 sequence (DNA): TGTGCCAGCTCGGTGGGAGCTTACAATGAGCAGTTCTTC. Drawing the rest from reference TRBV18 and TRBJ2-1, the complete variable domain is NAGVMQNPRHLVRRRGQEARLRCSPMKGHSHVYWYRQLPEEGLKFMVYLQKENIIDESGMPKERFSAEFPKEGPSILRIQQVVRGDSAAYFCASSVGAYNEQFFGPGTRLTVL.

The V and J genes are TRBV5-8 and TRBJ2-1; TRBD1 or TRBD2 may be the D gene (5 bases each). V was cut by 3 bases and J by 4 bases, with 17 bases left in between. Looked up from germline, CDR1 is SGHTS and CDR2 is YDEGEE. The CDR3 is made up of 16 amino acids. CDR3 sequence (DNA): TGTGCCAGCAGCTCCCGAGGGGACCGCTATTACAATGAGCAGTTCTTC. Translated, it gives CASSSRGDRYYNEQFF.

A few counts support this clone. This chain joins TRBV6-5 and TRBJ2-7; D gene unclear. This CDR3 spans 16 amino acids. V shed 0 bases and J shed 0 bases, with 12 bases lying between them. Germline V gene data show CDR1 as MNHEY and CDR2 as SVGAGI. The CDR3, as DNA: TGTGCCAGCAGTTACTCGGCCGTGGTCAGCTCCTACGAGCAGTACTTC. Translated, it gives CASSYSAVVSSYEQYF.

CDR3 sequence reads: CASSHLTGEWVGELFF. CDR3 coding DNA: TGCGCCAGCAGTCATCTGACAGGGGAATGGGTCGGGGAGCTGTTTTTT. The V call is TRBV23-1, the J call TRBJ2-2; TRBD1 matches 8 bases. TRBV23-1 is an open reading frame, and its role is uncertain. The length of the CDR3 is 16 residues. Trimming at V came to 3 bases and at J to 7 bases, leaving 10 bases not matched to a gene.

The chain couples TRBV21-1 to TRBJ2-1; the D call of TRBD2 is as the table states it, not checked on the DNA. TRBV21-1 is recorded as a pseudogene. This CDR3 has 20 residues. DNA for the CDR3: TGTGCCAGCAGCAAACCCACTCTTGGACTAGCGGGAGGAATTTACAATGAGCAGTTCTTC. Encoded protein: CASSKPTLGLAGGIYNEQFF.

The rearrangement uses TRBV5-1 and TRBJ2-7, with a weak D call TRBD2 (5 bases). In germline, CDR1 is SGHRS, CDR2 YFSETQ. The CDR3 is 12 residues long. V lost 4 bases, J lost 7 bases, and 12 bases lay in between. The chain's CDR3 is CASSEPGGEQYF. CDR3 DNA sequence: TGCGCCAGCAGCGAACCAGGCGGGGAGCAGTACTTC. The full variable domain, completed using reference TRBV5-1 and TRBJ2-7, is KAGVTQTPRYLIKTRGQQVTLSCSPISGHRSVSWYQQTPGQGLQFLFEYFSETQRNKGNFPGRFSGRQFSNSRSEMNVSTLELGDSALYLCASSEPGGEQYFGPGTRLTVT.

V gene TRBV19 combines with J gene TRBJ1-5, with D possibly TRBD1 on 6 matching bases. The CDR3 length is 15 residues. Trimming stripped 4 bases from V and 2 bases from J, with 12 bases between. CDR1 is LNHDA and CDR2 is SQIVND in the germline V gene (reference sequence). The CDR3 here is CASSRYRDGNQPQHF. The DNA for the CDR3 is TGTGCCAGTAGTAGGTACAGGGACGGCAATCAGCCCCAGCATTTT.

V usage is TRBV6-1 and J usage is TRBJ2-3; a possible D gene is TRBD2 (6 bases). Germline V gives CDR1 MNHNS, CDR2 SASEGT. V lost 3 bases, J lost 2 bases, and 15 bases lay in between. The length of the CDR3 is 16 residues. The CDR3 DNA is TGTGCCAGCAGTGAGTTATCACCGGGAGACACAGATACGCAGTATTTT. Translating it yields CASSELSPGDTDTQYF.

This clone was observed a few times. Additional DNA sequences in this sample encode the identical CDR3. The genes are TRBV18 and TRBJ2-5; a possible D gene is TRBD2 (7 bases). Germline values: CDR1 KGHSH, CDR2 LQKENI. Trimming removed 2 bases from V and 5 bases from J, with 12 bases in between. This CDR3 is built from 14 residues. In DNA, the CDR3 is TGTGCCAGCTCACCAAAAGGCGGGGGCGAGACCCAGTACTTC. It is translated as CASSPKGGGETQYF.

The chain links TRBV11-3 to TRBJ2-5; 9 bases agree with TRBD2. The CDR3 loop spans 16 amino acids. The germline V gene has CDR1 SGHNT and CDR2 YENEEA. V shed 2 bases and J 5 bases; nucleotides not matched to a gene: 9. CDR3 bases: TGTGCCAGCAGCTTAATTCTGCGGGAGGGCATCGAGACCCAGTACTTC. As protein: CASSLILREGIETQYF.